The 19 T cell receptor beta chains below were found in one sample sequenced in a study of blood T cell repertoires in COVID-19. Produced via immunoSEQ multiplex PCR; TCRdb's table is partial and in-frame only. The sample lists more than 300,000 clones, over 75% occurring once. Sequences were obtained from PBMCs or T cells enriched from blood (not recorded which). The receptors here all came from a man aged 25-45 years who had recovered from COVID-19.

The rearrangement uses TRBV5-1 and TRBJ2-2, with 7 bases fitting TRBD1. Trimming cost V 6 bases and J 4 bases; bases outside gene matches: 12. The V gene's germline CDR1 is SGHRS and CDR2 YFSETQ. CDR3 length equals 16 residues. The CDR3 region is CASTVLTGSPTGELFF. CDR3 sequence (DNA): TGCGCCAGCACCGTTCTGACAGGGTCCCCCACCGGGGAGCTGTTTTTT.

The CDR3 protein is CASSQGGGNQPQHF. CDR3 DNA sequence: TGTGCCAGCAGCCAAGGGGGAGGCAATCAGCCCCAGCATTTT. The chain carries TRBV3-1 (or the pseudogene TRBV3-2) and TRBJ1-5, with D uncertain. From germline, CDR1 is LGHDT and CDR2 YNNKEL (reference sequence). The V gene lost 1 base and the J gene lost 2 bases, with 6 bases spanning the gap. The CDR3 length is 14 residues.

Details on this clone: Other DNA sequences in this sample translate to the same CDR3. The CDR3 DNA reads TGTGCCAGCAGCTTAACAGAGAACACTGAAGCTTTCTTT. This gives the protein CASSLTENTEAFF. The chain joins TRBV7-8 to TRBJ1-1; D uncertain. This CDR3 has 13 residues. The germline V and J ends were trimmed by 2 bases and 1 base, with 5 bases remaining between them. Per germline, CDR1 SGHVS and CDR2 FQNEAQ.

The J gene is TRBJ2-1, the V gene TRBV20-1; D is possibly TRBD2 (5 bases). Germline V gene data show CDR1 as DFQATT and CDR2 as SNEGSKA (reference sequence). Trimming shortened V by 0 bases and J by 10 bases, and 7 bases separated the two germline ends. This CDR3 is 11 amino acids long. The CDR3 here is CSARDGGEQFF. Written as DNA, the CDR3 is TGCAGTGCTAGAGATGGAGGAGAGCAGTTCTTC.

The sample holds one count of this clone. This sequence joins TRBV9 and TRBJ2-5; tentatively, D is TRBD2 (5 bases). Germline CDR1 is SGDLS and CDR2 is YYNGEE. V dropped 0 bases and J dropped 5 bases, with 14 bases sitting between them. The CDR3 spans 15 residues. The CDR3 DNA reads TGTGCCAGCAGCGTAGAACCTCTAGCTCCGGAGACCCAGTACTTC. Protein sequence: CASSVEPLAPETQYF.

This chain links TRBV6-9 with TRBJ2-7; D is unresolved. The length of the CDR3 is 15 residues. Trimming stripped 2 bases from V and 9 bases from J, with 20 bases between. Germline assignment: CDR1 MNHGY and CDR2 SVAAGI. Here the CDR3 reads CASSYPIPLPTRQYF. In DNA form, the CDR3 reads TGTGCCAGCAGTTATCCTATCCCCCTACCTACGAGGCAGTACTTC.

V usage is TRBV5-1 and J usage is TRBJ2-7; 8 nucleotides line up with TRBD1. Germline V gene lookup returns CDR1 SGHRS and CDR2 YFSETQ. The CDR3 totals 13 residues. The V gene end was trimmed by 4 bases and the J gene end by 3 bases; junction bases not matched to a gene: 3. Here the CDR3 DNA reads TGCGCCAGCAGCCCGGACAGGGACTACGAGCAGTACTTC. Protein sequence: CASSPDRDYEQYF.

The CDR3 region has the DNA TGCGCCAGCAGCGCTCAGGGGAACACCTACAATGAGCAGTTCTTC. Residues: CASSAQGNTYNEQFF. The chain has TRBV5-1 and TRBJ2-1; TRBD1 is a possible D gene (6 bases). This CDR3 has 15 residues. CDR1 is SGHRS, CDR2 YFSETQ, per germline. Trimming pared 4 bases from V and 2 bases from J, leaving 13 bases between.

This clone has just one count. V and J are TRBV19 and TRBJ1-1; weak D call: TRBD1 (5 bases). Trimming pared 3 bases from V and 1 base from J, leaving 21 bases between. The CDR3 is 18 residues long. Germline assignment: CDR1 LNHDA and CDR2 SQIVND (reference sequence). CDR3: CASSIPPGIYGANTEAFF. The CDR3, as DNA: TGTGCCAGTAGTATCCCTCCGGGTATTTATGGGGCGAACACTGAAGCTTTCTTT. The whole variable domain, filled in from reference TRBV19 and TRBJ1-1, reads DGGITQSPKYLFRKEGQNVTLSCEQNLNHDAMYWYRQDPGQGLRLIYYSQIVNDFQKGDIAEGYSVSREKKESFPLTVTSAQKNPTAFYLCASSIPPGIYGANTEAFFGQGTRLTVV.

The chain is built from TRBV10-1 and TRBJ2-1; D may be TRBD1 (6 bases). V gave up 2 bases and J gave up 1 base, with 12 bases separating them. Per the germline V gene, CDR1 is WNHNN and CDR2 is SYGVQD (reference sequence). The CDR3 is 16 amino acids. CDR3: CASSEGWGRSYNEQFF. CDR3 nucleotides: TGCGCCAGCAGTGAGGGGTGGGGGCGATCCTACAATGAGCAGTTCTTC.

V is TRBV4-1 and J is TRBJ2-2; D unresolved. The CDR3 consists of 12 residues. Germline V gives CDR1 MGHRA, CDR2 YSYEKL. Trimming pared 1 base from V and 5 bases from J, leaving 2 bases between. The CDR3 loop is CASSQATGELFF. In nucleotides, the CDR3 is TGCGCCAGCAGCCAAGCAACCGGGGAGCTGTTTTTT.

In its sample, this clone was seen a few times. The chain uses TRBV29-1 and TRBJ2-2, with D possibly TRBD1 on 5 matching bases. The CDR3 length is 12 residues. Deletions cut 4 bases from V and 7 bases from J, with 10 bases between. Germline-derived CDR1 and CDR2 are SQVTM and ANQGSEA. Here the CDR3 reads CSVVRADGELFF. CDR3 DNA sequence: TGCAGCGTTGTCAGGGCGGACGGGGAGCTGTTTTTT.

V and J are TRBV2 and TRBJ1-5; tentative D call: TRBD1 (5 bases). The CDR3 is 14 residues long. Per germline, CDR1 SNHLY and CDR2 FYNNEI. The V and J ends lost 4 bases and 6 bases respectively, with 13 bases between them. The CDR3 nucleotides read TGTGCCAGCAGTGTAGAACAGGTGGGTCAGCCCCAGCATTTT. Its translation: CASSVEQVGQPQHF. The full variable domain, with the rest looked up from reference TRBV2 and TRBJ1-5, is EPEVTQTPSHQVTQMGQEVILRCVPISNHLYFYWYRQILGQKVEFLVSFYNNEISEKSEIFDDQFSVERPDGSNFTLKIRSTKLEDSAMYFCASSVEQVGQPQHFGDGTRLSIL.

The rearrangement links TRBV4-2 to TRBJ2-1, with 10 bases lining up with TRBD2. The CDR3 runs 18 residues. With V trimmed by 0 bases and J by 1 base, 6 bases remained unmatched. Germline V gene lookup returns CDR1 LGHNA and CDR2 YNFKEQ. The CDR3 protein is CASSQEGSAGGSYNEQFF. The CDR3 DNA reads as TGTGCCAGCAGCCAAGAAGGATCAGCGGGGGGGTCCTACAATGAGCAGTTCTTC.

This chain uses TRBV7-9 with TRBJ2-1; no firm D call. Germline CDR1 reads SEHNR; CDR2 reads FQNEAQ (reference sequence). V was pared by 7 bases and J by 9 bases, with 16 bases between. This CDR3 region has 13 residues. The CDR3 DNA is TGTGCCAGCAAAAAAGATTATAGTGCTGAGCAGTTCTTC. Protein product: CASKKDYSAEQFF. Full variable domain (outside the CDR3, taken from reference TRBV7-9 and TRBJ2-1): DTGVSQNPRHKITKRGQNVTFRCDPISEHNRLYWYRQTLGQGPEFLTYFQNEAQLEKSRLLSDRFSAERPKGSFSTLEIQRTEQGDSAMYLCASKKDYSAEQFFGPGTRLTVL.

This clone has just one count. The CDR3, as DNA: TGTGCCAGTAGTAATCACAGGAGGGATGAGCAGTACTTC. Translated: CASSNHRRDEQYF. The rearrangement links TRBV19 to TRBJ2-7, with D perhaps TRBD2 (6 bases). Germline CDR1 and CDR2: LNHDA and SQIVND (reference sequence). The CDR3 has 13 amino acids. Trimming removed 4 bases from V and 7 bases from J, with 14 bases in between.

This clone was seen only once. This chain links TRBV5-6 with TRBJ1-2; the match to TRBD1 covers 9 bases. The germline V gene has CDR1 SGHDT and CDR2 YYEEEE. This CDR3 comprises 16 residues. V trimming: 0 bases; J trimming: 4 bases; junction bases outside the gene matches: 7. The CDR3 bases are TGTGCCAGCAGCTTGGAACTCGACAGGGGGGGCTATGGCTACACCTTC. As protein: CASSLELDRGGYGYTF.

This clone was found a few times. Here the CDR3 DNA reads TGTGCCAGCAGGGTTAGCGGGAGGGCAAACTACGAGCAGTACTTC. Translation gives CASRVSGRANYEQYF. The genes are TRBV2 and TRBJ2-7; 11 bases line up with TRBD2. This CDR3 contains 15 residues. Germline CDR1 and CDR2: SNHLY and FYNNEI. Trimming at V came to 6 bases and at J to 3 bases, leaving 7 bases not matched to a gene.

CDR3 nucleotide sequence: TGTGCCAGCAGTAGGGTGACAGGTGGGGATAGCAATCAGCCCCAGCATTTT. This sequence encodes CASSRVTGGDSNQPQHF. V gene TRBV6-7 combines with J gene TRBJ1-5, with a weak D call TRBD1 (6 bases). TRBV6-7 is designated an ORF whose function remains uncertain. The CDR3 is 17 residues long. Trimming left V 5 bases short and J 0 bases short, with 17 bases between.